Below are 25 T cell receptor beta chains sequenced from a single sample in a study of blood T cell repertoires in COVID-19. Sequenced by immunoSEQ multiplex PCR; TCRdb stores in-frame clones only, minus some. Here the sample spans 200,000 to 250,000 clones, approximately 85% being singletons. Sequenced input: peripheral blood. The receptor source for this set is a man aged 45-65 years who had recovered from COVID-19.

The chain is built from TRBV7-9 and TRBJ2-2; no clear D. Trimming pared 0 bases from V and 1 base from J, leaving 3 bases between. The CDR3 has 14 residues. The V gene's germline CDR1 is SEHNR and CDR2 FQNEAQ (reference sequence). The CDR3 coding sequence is TGTGCCAGCAGCTTAGCACAGAACACCGGGGAGCTGTTTTTT. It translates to CASSLAQNTGELFF.

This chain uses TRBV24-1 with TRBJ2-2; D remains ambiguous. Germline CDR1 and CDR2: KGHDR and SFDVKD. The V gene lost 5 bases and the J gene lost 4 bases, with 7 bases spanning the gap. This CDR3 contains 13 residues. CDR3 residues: CATSADSTGELFF. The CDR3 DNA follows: TGTGCCACCAGTGCAGATTCCACCGGGGAGCTGTTTTTT.

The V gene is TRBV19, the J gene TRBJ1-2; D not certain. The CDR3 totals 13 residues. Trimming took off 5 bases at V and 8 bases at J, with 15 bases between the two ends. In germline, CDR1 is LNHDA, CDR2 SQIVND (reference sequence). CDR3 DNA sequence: TGTGCCAGTAGTTCAGGACCTCCGGGGGGCTACACCTTC. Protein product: CASSSGPPGGYTF.

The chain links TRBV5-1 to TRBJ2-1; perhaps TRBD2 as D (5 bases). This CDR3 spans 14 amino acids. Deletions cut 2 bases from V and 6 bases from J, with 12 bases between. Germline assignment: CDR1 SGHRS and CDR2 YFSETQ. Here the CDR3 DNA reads TGCGCCAGCAGCTTAGGACTGACGAGCAATGAGCAGTTCTTC. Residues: CASSLGLTSNEQFF.

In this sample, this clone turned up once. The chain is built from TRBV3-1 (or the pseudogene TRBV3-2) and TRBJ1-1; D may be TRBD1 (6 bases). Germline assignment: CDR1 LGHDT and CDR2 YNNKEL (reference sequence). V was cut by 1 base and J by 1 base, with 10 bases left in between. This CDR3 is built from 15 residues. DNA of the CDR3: TGTGCCAGCAGCCAAGTCGGGACAAGGAACACTGAAGCTTTCTTT. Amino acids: CASSQVGTRNTEAFF.

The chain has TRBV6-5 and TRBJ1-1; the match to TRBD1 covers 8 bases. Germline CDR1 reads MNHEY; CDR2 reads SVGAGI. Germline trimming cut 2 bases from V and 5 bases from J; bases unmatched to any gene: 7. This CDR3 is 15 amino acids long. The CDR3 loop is CASSYKGQAETEAFF. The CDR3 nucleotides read TGTGCCAGCAGTTACAAGGGACAGGCGGAGACTGAAGCTTTCTTT.

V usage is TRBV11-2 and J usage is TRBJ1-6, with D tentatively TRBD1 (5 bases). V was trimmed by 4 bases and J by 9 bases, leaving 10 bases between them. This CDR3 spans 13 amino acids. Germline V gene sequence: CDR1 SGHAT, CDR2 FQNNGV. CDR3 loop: CASSSVGGSPLHF. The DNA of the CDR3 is TGTGCCAGCAGCTCCGTGGGGGGTTCACCCCTCCACTTT.

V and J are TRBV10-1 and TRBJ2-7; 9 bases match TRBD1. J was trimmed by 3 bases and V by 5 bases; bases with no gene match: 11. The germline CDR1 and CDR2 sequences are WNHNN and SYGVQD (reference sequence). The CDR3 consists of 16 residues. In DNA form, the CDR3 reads TGCGCCAGCAGTCCCGGGACAGGGTCCGGGGTCTACGAGCAGTACTTC. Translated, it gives CASSPGTGSGVYEQYF.

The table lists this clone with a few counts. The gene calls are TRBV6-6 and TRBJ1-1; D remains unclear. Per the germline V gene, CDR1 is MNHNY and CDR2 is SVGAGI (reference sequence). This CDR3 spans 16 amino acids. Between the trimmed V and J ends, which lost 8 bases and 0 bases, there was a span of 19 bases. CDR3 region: CASLLRGSGLNTEAFF. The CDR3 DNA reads TGTGCCAGCCTGTTGCGGGGATCCGGGTTGAACACTGAAGCTTTCTTT.

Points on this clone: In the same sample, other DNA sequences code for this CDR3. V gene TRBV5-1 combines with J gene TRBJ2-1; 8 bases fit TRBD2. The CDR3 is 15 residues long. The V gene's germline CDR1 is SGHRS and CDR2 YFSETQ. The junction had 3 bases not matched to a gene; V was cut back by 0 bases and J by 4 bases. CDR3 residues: CASSLEASGYNEQFF. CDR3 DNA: TGCGCCAGCAGCTTGGAGGCTAGCGGGTACAATGAGCAGTTCTTC.

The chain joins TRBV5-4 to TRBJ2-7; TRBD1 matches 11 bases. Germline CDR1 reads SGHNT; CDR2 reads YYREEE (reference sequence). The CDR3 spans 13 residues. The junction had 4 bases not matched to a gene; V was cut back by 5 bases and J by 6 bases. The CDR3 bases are TGTGCCAGCAGAAGTGGACAGGGGGCCGAGCAGTACTTC. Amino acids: CASRSGQGAEQYF. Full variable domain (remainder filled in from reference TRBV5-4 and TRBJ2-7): ETGVTQSPTHLIKTRGQQVTLRCSSQSGHNTVSWYQQALGQGPQFIFQYYREEENGRGNFPPRFSGLQFPNYSSELNVNALELDDSALYLCASRSGQGAEQYFGPGTRLTVT.

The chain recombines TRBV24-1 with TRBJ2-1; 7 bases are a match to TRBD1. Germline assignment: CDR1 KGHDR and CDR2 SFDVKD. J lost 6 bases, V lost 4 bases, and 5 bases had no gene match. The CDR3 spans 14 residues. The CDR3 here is CATSDWDRTNEQFF. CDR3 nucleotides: TGTGCCACCAGTGACTGGGACAGAACCAATGAGCAGTTCTTC.

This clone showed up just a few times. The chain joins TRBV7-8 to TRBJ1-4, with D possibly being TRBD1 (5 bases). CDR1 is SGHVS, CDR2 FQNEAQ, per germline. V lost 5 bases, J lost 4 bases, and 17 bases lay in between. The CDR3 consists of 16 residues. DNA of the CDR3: TGTGCCAGCAGCCGAGCCCAGGGCAGTGATAATGAAAAACTGTTTTTT. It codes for CASSRAQGSDNEKLFF.

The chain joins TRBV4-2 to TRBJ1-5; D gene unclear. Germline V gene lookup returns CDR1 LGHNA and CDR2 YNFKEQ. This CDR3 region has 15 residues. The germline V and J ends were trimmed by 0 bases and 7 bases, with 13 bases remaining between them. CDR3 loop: CASSQELVTEQPQHF. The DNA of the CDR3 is TGTGCCAGCAGCCAAGAGTTGGTAACGGAGCAGCCCCAGCATTTT.

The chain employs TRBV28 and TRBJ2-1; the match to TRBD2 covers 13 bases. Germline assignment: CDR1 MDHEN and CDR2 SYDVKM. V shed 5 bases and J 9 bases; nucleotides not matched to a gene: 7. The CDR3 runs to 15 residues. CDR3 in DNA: TGTGCCAGCAGTACCGGGACTAGCGGGATTAGTGAGCAGTTCTTC. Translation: CASSTGTSGISEQFF.

The CDR3, as DNA: TGTGCCACCAGCAGAGCGGGGGGGAGCGGCCACGAGCAGTACTTC. It codes for CATSRAGGSGHEQYF. The rearrangement joins TRBV15 to TRBJ2-7; 8 nucleotides match TRBD2. The CDR3 is made up of 15 amino acids. Trimming cost V 1 base and J 5 bases; bases outside gene matches: 7. Germline CDR1 and CDR2: LNHNV and YYDKDF (reference sequence).

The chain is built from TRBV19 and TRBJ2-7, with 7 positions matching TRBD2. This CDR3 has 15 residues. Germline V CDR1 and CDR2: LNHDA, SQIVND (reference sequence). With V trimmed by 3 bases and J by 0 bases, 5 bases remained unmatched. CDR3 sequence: CASSMGSGSSYEQYF. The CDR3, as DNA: TGTGCCAGTAGTATGGGTAGCGGGTCCTCCTACGAGCAGTACTTC.

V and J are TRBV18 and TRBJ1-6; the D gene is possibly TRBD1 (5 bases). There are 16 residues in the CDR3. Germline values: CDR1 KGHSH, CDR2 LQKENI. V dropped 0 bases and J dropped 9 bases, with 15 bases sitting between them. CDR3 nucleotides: TGTGCCAGCTCACCACCGGGCACCGGTCAGGGTTCACCCCTCCACTTT. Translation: CASSPPGTGQGSPLHF.

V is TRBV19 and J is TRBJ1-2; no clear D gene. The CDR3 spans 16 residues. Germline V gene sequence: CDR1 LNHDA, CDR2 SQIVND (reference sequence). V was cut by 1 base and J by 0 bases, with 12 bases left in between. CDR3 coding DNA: TGTGCCAGTAGTATAGGTGACATCAAGACTAACTATGGCTACACCTTC. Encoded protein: CASSIGDIKTNYGYTF.

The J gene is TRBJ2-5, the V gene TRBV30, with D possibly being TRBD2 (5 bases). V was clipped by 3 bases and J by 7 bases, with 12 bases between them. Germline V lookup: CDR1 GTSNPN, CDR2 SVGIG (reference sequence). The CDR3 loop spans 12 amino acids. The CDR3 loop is CAWRREFGTQYF. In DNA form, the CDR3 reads TGTGCCTGGAGAAGGGAGTTCGGGACCCAGTACTTC.

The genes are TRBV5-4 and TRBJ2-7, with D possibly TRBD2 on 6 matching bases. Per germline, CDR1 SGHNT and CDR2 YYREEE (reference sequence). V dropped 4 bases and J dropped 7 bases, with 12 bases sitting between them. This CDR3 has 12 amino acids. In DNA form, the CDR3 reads TGTGCCAGCAGCCTTAGCGGAAGGGAGCAGTACTTC. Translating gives CASSLSGREQYF.

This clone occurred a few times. CDR3 sequence reads: CAWNDGSMDEQFF. CDR3 DNA: TGTGCCTGGAATGACGGGAGTATGGATGAGCAGTTCTTC. J is TRBJ2-1 and V is TRBV30; D is possibly TRBD2 (6 bases). Germline V gives CDR1 GTSNPN, CDR2 SVGIG (reference sequence). The CDR3 extends over 13 amino acids. Trimming cost V 4 bases and J 8 bases, with 15 bases left between them.

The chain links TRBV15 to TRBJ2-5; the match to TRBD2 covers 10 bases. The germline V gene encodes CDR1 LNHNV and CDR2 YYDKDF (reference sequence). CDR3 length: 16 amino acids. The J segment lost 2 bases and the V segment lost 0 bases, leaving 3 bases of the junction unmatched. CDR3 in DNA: TGTGCCACCAGCAGAGAAAGGACTAGCGGACAAGAGACCCAGTACTTC. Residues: CATSRERTSGQETQYF.

The CDR3 DNA is TGTGCCAGCAGCCTGGACCCGGAGGGCTCCTACGAGCAGTACTTC. Encoded protein: CASSLDPEGSYEQYF. V is TRBV28 and J is TRBJ2-7, with D possibly matching TRBD2 (6 bases). The length of the CDR3 is 15 residues. Germline V gene data show CDR1 as MDHEN and CDR2 as SYDVKM. V was shortened by 6 bases and J by 0 bases, with 15 bases between the two germline ends. The variable domain in full, completed from reference TRBV28 and TRBJ2-7, reads DVKVTQSSRYLVKRTGEKVFLECVQDMDHENMFWYRQDPGLGLRLIYFSYDVKMKEKGDIPEGYSVSREKKERFSLILESASTNQTSMYLCASSLDPEGSYEQYFGPGTRLTVT.

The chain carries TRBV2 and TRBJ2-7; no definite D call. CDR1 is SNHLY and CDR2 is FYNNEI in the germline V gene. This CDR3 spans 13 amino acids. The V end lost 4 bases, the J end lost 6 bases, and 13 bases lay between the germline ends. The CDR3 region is CASSVESTGEQYF. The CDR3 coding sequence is TGTGCCAGCAGTGTTGAGTCTACCGGCGAGCAGTACTTC.